These 2 T cell receptor beta chains were sequenced from one sample in a study of regulatory T cells in long-lasting Graves disease. TCR beta libraries were built with iRepertoire HTBI primers and Arm-PCR of CDR3 regions. Via MiXCR, TCRdb re-called the multiplex PCR reads, giving one row per CDR3 protein. The sample holds about 450,000 distinct CDR3 sequences; about a quarter are singletons and the top ten take about a quarter. Time point defined: persistent/refractory GD, antithyroid drugs over 5 years with positive TRAb. PBMC-derived RNA was used for the TCR library. The sample was peripheral blood mononuclear cells (PBMCs), taken when the disease was refractory, from a patient treated with antithyroid drugs. The source of these receptors is a female donor with Graves disease.

This clonotype was counted between two and nine times. The rearrangement links TRBV27 to TRBJ1-1; 10 nucleotides align to TRBD1. V lost 4 bases to trimming and J lost 10 bases; unmatched junction nucleotides: 9. The CDR3 is 14 residues long. Germline CDR1 and CDR2: MNHEY and SMNVEV (reference sequence). The CDR3 protein is CASSWGQGTFGAFF. The CDR3 region has the DNA TGTGCCAGCAGTTGGGGACAGGGGACTTTTGGAGCTTTCTTT.

Only a few counts were recorded for this clonotype. This CDR3 reads CATSRDRGRRGNQPQHF. For the CDR3, the DNA is TGTGCCACCAGCAGAGATAGGGGCAGGAGGGGCAATCAGCCCCAGCATTTT. The chain employs TRBV15 and TRBJ1-5; the D gene is possibly TRBD1 (5 bases). Germline values: CDR1 LNHNV, CDR2 YYDKDF (reference sequence). The CDR3 covers 17 residues. Deletions cut 0 bases from V and 2 bases from J, with 14 bases between. Full variable domain (missing parts from reference TRBV15 and TRBJ1-5): DAMVIQNPRYQVTQFGKPVTLSCSQTLNHNVMYWYQQKSSQAPKLLFHYYDKDFNNEADTPDNFQSRRPNTSFCFLDIRSPGLGDTAMYLCATSRDRGRRGNQPQHFGDGTRLSIL.